This TCR beta chain was sequenced during a study of tumor-infiltrating lymphocytes in localized non-small cell lung cancer. Across the whole study: Patients included smokers and never-smokers with various histologies, some sampled after neoadjuvant chemotherapy. From each patient, both tumor and uninvolved lung, non-adjacent to tumor, were sampled.

Trimming took off 8 bases at V and 0 bases at J, with 16 bases between the two ends. The CDR3 extends over 15 amino acids. The germline V gene encodes CDR1 LNHNV and CDR2 YYDKDF (reference sequence). Clones were read by immunoSEQ multiplex PCR, and TCRdb kept only the in-frame ones, dropping some. In the table there are 15,000 to 20,000 clones, 70% to 85% of which are singletons. Study findings and constraints: Tumors had more T cell infiltration than uninvolved lung, per TCRbeta sequencing and CD3 counts. Not all patients were TCR sequenced, owing to tissue quantity.

A remark on this clone: Its antigen is unidentified.

What was sequenced was lung tumor tissue. This sequence originates from a human donor with non-small cell lung cancer. This chain joins TRBV15 and TRBJ1-1, with D possibly matching TRBD1 (5 bases). CDR3 in amino acids: CATSGGWVLNTEAFF. CDR3 bases: TGTGCCACCTCCGGGGGGTGGGTCCTGAACACTGAAGCTTTCTTT.